This T cell receptor (beta chain) originates from a study of blood T cell repertoires in COVID-19 (TCRdb year 2020). Study-wide context: Collaborator samples came from the United States, Italy and Spain and covered acute and convalescent phases of COVID-19. The prospective study material was composed of cDNA or gDNA derived from T cells, B-cell-depleted T cells, or PBMCs. The dataset comprised deeply sampled blood TCRbeta repertoires from subjects exposed to, actively infected with, or recovered from COVID-19. The repertoires were released in a freely available public database intended as a resource for research on the immune response to SARS-CoV-2. Samples were obtained from the ongoing ImmuneRACE study (first 160 participants) and from about 1,300 subjects provided by 6 global collaborators. The sample metadata nearly always contained a de-identified subject ID, COVID-19 status, age in years and sex. Where available, HLA class I and class II types were obtained from metadata supplied by the sample provider rather than from assay-based typing. Here is what the overall study found, with its caveats: The quantity of clinical and demographic metadata differed by source and by participant and was supplied without curation.

CDR1 and CDR2 were assigned from the germline V gene as SGHTS and YDEGEE. CDR3 length: 16 amino acids, cysteine to phenylalanine. The CDR3 DNA has 48 bases and is translated from base 1. After removal of 2 bases from V and 1 base from J, the junction retains 1 base not matched to a gene. The collaborating institutions used their own protocols to collect whole blood in K2EDTA tubes. Collaborator samples were shipped for TCRbeta analysis as frozen whole blood, isolated PBMCs, or DNA extracted from either sample type. The immunoSEQ Assay, a bias-controlled multiplex PCR, was used to amplify TCRbeta CDR3 regions from genomic DNA. In the paper's pipeline: The number of nucleated cells in each sample was estimated by amplification of reference gene primers within the assay. To quantify the absolute abundance of each unique TCRbeta CDR3 rearrangement, sequence reads were collapsed and filtered. Productive Simpson clonality was computed per sample as the square root of Simpson's diversity index over productive rearrangements. Drawn from immuneACCESS, this table holds only the in-frame rearrangements with V and J called that TCRdb kept. Clones are partly lost; checked studies trace under half to an unresolved V gene and leave the rest unexplained. Clone size and V and J calls were adopted from that table, with D and trimming inferred from the DNA. The sample has some 130,000 clones on record, 84% of them singletons. In total, the top ten clones hold about 1.5% of the sample.

Note on this clone: There is no known antigen for this receptor. Base qualities are not provided; no much larger clone lies one nucleotide away.

The V and J genes are TRBV5-8 and TRBJ2-3; 13 central bases correspond to TRBD2. The clonotype comes from a man in his 60s with acute or convalescent COVID-19. The sequenced sample consisted of peripheral blood. The CDR3 protein is CASSFGLAGGTDTQYF. DNA sequence: TGTGCCAGCAGCTTCGGACTAGCGGGGGGCACAGATACGCAGTATTTT.